The next 25 T cell receptor beta chains were all read from a single sample in a study of CD8 T cells in Susac syndrome. Reverse transcription of roughly 0.45 to 1 ug RNA was performed with random hexamers. Using its own MiXCR run on the immunoSEQ multiplex PCR reads, TCRdb lists one record per CDR3 protein. The sample has 140,000 to 150,000 distinct CDR3 sequences, roughly 95% seen once. Source material: CD4+ T cells from PBMCs. These receptor sequences come from a human donor in good health.

The chain couples TRBV19 to TRBJ2-7, with TRBD1 identical over 9 bases. The CDR3 has 14 amino acids. Germline V gives CDR1 LNHDA, CDR2 SQIVND (reference sequence). Trimming cost V 3 bases and J 7 bases; bases outside gene matches: 7. CDR3: CASSIRTGAEEQYF. As DNA, the CDR3 is TGTGCCAGTAGTATCCGGACAGGGGCCGAGGAGCAGTACTTC. The whole variable domain, remainder taken from reference TRBV19 and TRBJ2-7, is DGGITQSPKYLFRKEGQNVTLSCEQNLNHDAMYWYRQDPGQGLRLIYYSQIVNDFQKGDIAEGYSVSREKKESFPLTVTSAQKNPTAFYLCASSIRTGAEEQYFGPGTRLTVT.

The chain combines TRBV20-1 with TRBJ2-1; D is uncertain. CDR3 length: 14 amino acids. V lost 3 bases to trimming and J lost 9 bases, with 18 bases between them. Germline V gene data show CDR1 as DFQATT and CDR2 as SNEGSKA (reference sequence). CDR3 coding DNA: TGCAGTGCTAGGGCAAACCCGGTGCTCCCTGAGCAGTTCTTC. Translation gives CSARANPVLPEQFF.

The rearrangement uses TRBV4-1 and TRBJ2-7; 7 nucleotides match TRBD1. The germline gives CDR1 MGHRA, CDR2 YSYEKL. This CDR3 has 14 residues. The V gene end was trimmed by 1 base and the J gene end by 4 bases; junction bases not matched to a gene: 4. CDR3 coding DNA: TGCGCCAGCAGCCAAGGAGGGGGCGGATACGAGCAGTACTTC. Residues: CASSQGGGGYEQYF.

The chain has TRBV20-1 and TRBJ2-1, with a tentative D call TRBD2 (5 bases). Per the germline V gene, CDR1 is DFQATT and CDR2 is SNEGSKA (reference sequence). V shed 2 bases and J shed 2 bases, with 13 bases lying between them. The CDR3 runs to 15 residues. DNA for the CDR3: TGCAGTGCTAGAATACGGCTAGCACCCTACAATGAGCAGTTCTTC. It yields the protein CSARIRLAPYNEQFF.

This chain joins TRBV20-1 and TRBJ2-3; 8 bases fit TRBD2. CDR3 length equals 13 residues. V trimming: 3 bases; J trimming: 1 base; junction bases outside the gene matches: 0. Germline V gene sequence: CDR1 DFQATT, CDR2 SNEGSKA (reference sequence). The CDR3 nucleotides are TGCAGTGCTAGCGGGAGGGGCACAGATACGCAGTATTTT. It translates to CSASGRGTDTQYF.

V and J are TRBV28 and TRBJ2-7, with TRBD1 as a possible D gene (6 bases). Germline V gives CDR1 MDHEN, CDR2 SYDVKM. The CDR3 covers 15 residues. Trimming removed 5 bases at V and 2 bases at J, with 16 bases between. The CDR3 here is CASSVQGTVPYEQYF. CDR3 DNA: TGTGCCAGCAGTGTCCAGGGGACGGTCCCCTACGAGCAGTACTTC.

The chain joins TRBV12-3 or TRBV12-4 to TRBJ2-3; 14 bases are shared with TRBD2. V shed 6 bases, J shed 5 bases, and the junction held 10 bases outside the gene matches. This CDR3 is 17 amino acids long. The CDR3 region is CASSQRLAGGRQDTQYF. CDR3 DNA sequence: TGTGCCAGCAGCCAAAGACTAGCGGGAGGGCGTCAAGATACGCAGTATTTT.

V gene TRBV12-3 or TRBV12-4 combines with J gene TRBJ2-5, with 9 bases fitting TRBD1. J lost 4 bases, V lost 5 bases, and 2 bases had no gene match. CDR3 size: 13 residues. The CDR3 DNA reads TGTGCCAGCAGTCACAGGGGGCGAGAGACCCAGTACTTC. Amino acid sequence: CASSHRGRETQYF.

This clonotype occurred once. The chain is built from TRBV20-1 and TRBJ2-1; 8 positions agree with TRBD2. Trimming took 0 bases from V and 4 from J; bases not matched to a gene: 11. The CDR3 consists of 17 residues. Germline assignment: CDR1 DFQATT and CDR2 SNEGSKA (reference sequence). The CDR3 loop reads CSARDAAGGRHYNEQFF. As DNA, the CDR3 is TGCAGTGCTAGAGATGCGGCGGGAGGCCGCCATTACAATGAGCAGTTCTTC.

The chain employs TRBV29-1 and TRBJ1-2; TRBD1 is a possible D gene (5 bases). CDR3 length: 13 residues. Per the germline V gene, CDR1 is SQVTM and CDR2 is ANQGSEA. V lost 6 bases to trimming and J lost 6 bases, with 17 bases between them. The CDR3, as DNA: TGCAGCGTCGGACTGATGCGGGGGAATGGCTACACCTTC. Translating it yields CSVGLMRGNGYTF.

This chain links TRBV21-1 with TRBJ2-5; the table's D call TRBD2 went unverified against the DNA. TRBV21-1 is marked as a pseudogene. The CDR3 length is 15 residues. The CDR3 protein is CASSKGDGTEETQYF. The CDR3 DNA sequence: TGTGCCAGCAGCAAAGGGGATGGCACAGAGGAGACCCAGTACTTC.

This clonotype was seen more than once but under ten times. The chain uses TRBV27 and TRBJ2-3, with TRBD2 matching over 11 bases. The CDR3 contains 15 residues. Trimming at V came to 4 bases and at J to 1 base, leaving 1 base not matched to a gene. Germline V gene sequence: CDR1 MNHEY, CDR2 SMNVEV (reference sequence). CDR3 sequence: CASSSLAGGTDTQYF. The CDR3 region has the DNA TGTGCCAGCAGTTCACTAGCGGGAGGCACAGATACGCAGTATTTT.

The chain recombines TRBV7-7 with TRBJ2-1; no clear D gene. Trimming stripped 1 base from V and 0 bases from J, with 7 bases between. CDR1 is SSHAT, CDR2 FNYEAQ, per germline (reference sequence). This CDR3 region has 15 residues. The CDR3: CASSLGWTSYNEQFF. CDR3 in DNA: TGTGCCAGCAGCTTAGGGTGGACCTCCTACAATGAGCAGTTCTTC.

The rearrangement uses TRBV6-2 or TRBV6-3 and TRBJ2-2; 7 bases match TRBD2. CDR1 is MNHEY, CDR2 SVGEGT, per germline. The CDR3 contains 14 residues. After removal of 8 bases from V and 4 bases from J, the junction contained 7 bases not matched to a gene. The CDR3 protein is CASGRTSGTGELFF. The CDR3 region has the DNA TGTGCCAGCGGGCGGACTAGTGGCACCGGGGAGCTGTTTTTT.

This chain links TRBV19 with TRBJ1-2; 8 bases map to TRBD1. The CDR3 runs to 15 residues. CDR1 and CDR2 (germline): LNHDA, SQIVND (reference sequence). J was trimmed by 0 bases and V by 6 bases; bases with no gene match: 6. CDR3 in DNA: TGTGCCAGTAGAGCCGGGACAGGCCCTAACTATGGCTACACCTTC. Protein product: CASRAGTGPNYGYTF.

CDR3 sequence: CAWSLMGGHQPQHF. CDR3 nucleotides: TGTGCCTGGAGTCTTATGGGAGGTCATCAGCCCCAGCATTTT. The rearrangement joins TRBV30 to TRBJ1-5; D is uncertain. V dropped 2 bases and J dropped 5 bases, with 13 bases sitting between them. This CDR3 region has 14 residues. Looked up from germline, CDR1 is GTSNPN and CDR2 is SVGIG (reference sequence).

V and J are TRBV7-9 and TRBJ1-1, with D perhaps matching TRBD1 (6 bases). The CDR3 totals 14 residues. V lost 4 bases to trimming and J lost 4 bases, with 13 bases between them. The germline CDR1 and CDR2 sequences are SEHNR and FQNEAQ (reference sequence). CDR3 amino acids: CASSSRGAGTEAFF. CDR3 nucleotides: TGTGCCAGCAGCTCAAGGGGGGCAGGCACTGAAGCTTTCTTT.

The rearrangement uses TRBV20-1 and TRBJ2-5; 10 bases line up with TRBD1. In germline, CDR1 is DFQATT, CDR2 SNEGSKA (reference sequence). J lost 4 bases, V lost 1 base, and 9 bases had no gene match. The length of the CDR3 is 16 residues. The CDR3 reads CSARGAGTGVGETQYF. As DNA, the CDR3 is TGCAGTGCTAGAGGCGCTGGGACAGGGGTTGGAGAGACCCAGTACTTC.

The chain links TRBV12-3 or TRBV12-4 to TRBJ1-2; D is uncertain. The CDR3 covers 12 residues. V shed 7 bases and J shed 13 bases, with 19 bases lying between them. The CDR3 DNA follows: TGTGCCAGCATTAACTTACACGGGAGCTTCACCTTC. This gives the protein CASINLHGSFTF.

This clonotype showed up just once. The chain employs TRBV30 and TRBJ1-3; D is undetermined. The CDR3 covers 13 residues. Trimming removed 2 bases from V and 3 bases from J, with 8 bases in between. The germline V gene encodes CDR1 GTSNPN and CDR2 SVGIG (reference sequence). CDR3 DNA sequence: TGTGCCTGGAGTAGGGTTATTGGAAACACCATATATTTT. This translates into CAWSRVIGNTIYF.

The chain recombines TRBV20-1 with TRBJ2-7, with 10 bases that match TRBD2. The trim removed 5 bases at V and 6 bases at J, leaving 1 base unmatched. Germline V CDR1 and CDR2: DFQATT, SNEGSKA (reference sequence). The CDR3 contains 11 residues. The DNA of the CDR3 is TGCAGTGCTTGGACTAGCGGCGAGCAGTACTTC. Protein: CSAWTSGEQYF.

The chain carries TRBV5-1 and TRBJ2-1; D could derive from TRBD1 or TRBD2 (5 bases each). V was cut by 0 bases and J by 5 bases, with 9 bases left in between. This CDR3 is built from 14 residues. Germline lookup yields CDR1 SGHRS and CDR2 YFSETQ. The CDR3 sequence: CASSLEGTDNEQFF. Written as DNA, the CDR3 is TGCGCCAGCAGCTTGGAGGGGACGGACAATGAGCAGTTCTTC.

The chain combines TRBV5-1 with TRBJ2-7, with 7 positions matching TRBD2. The J segment lost 4 bases and the V segment lost 3 bases, leaving 13 bases of the junction unmatched. The CDR3 is made up of 16 amino acids. Germline V lookup: CDR1 SGHRS, CDR2 YFSETQ. The CDR3 coding sequence is TGCGCCAGCAGCTCCAGCGGCCCGGGACTACCGTACGAGCAGTACTTC. Translated, it gives CASSSSGPGLPYEQYF.

The CDR3 DNA reads TGTGCCAGCAGTCGTGGGACAGGGACGGTAGATACGCAGTATTTT. Translated: CASSRGTGTVDTQYF. The chain employs TRBV27 and TRBJ2-3, with TRBD1 identical over 9 bases. The V gene's germline CDR1 is MNHEY and CDR2 SMNVEV (reference sequence). V lost 5 bases, J lost 5 bases, and 8 bases stayed unmatched. The CDR3 contains 15 residues.

This clonotype was counted once. The V and J genes are TRBV12-3 or TRBV12-4 and TRBJ2-5; TRBD1 might be the D (5 bases). The germline V and J ends were trimmed by 5 bases and 10 bases, with 14 bases remaining between them. The CDR3 extends over 12 amino acids. The CDR3 spells CASSDPRVDQYF. CDR3 sequence (DNA): TGTGCCAGCAGTGACCCCAGGGTTGACCAGTACTTC.